This T cell receptor (beta chain) was obtained from a study of cytomegalovirus exposure and HLA in healthy donors. The PCR made use of 60 Vbeta and 13 Jbeta primers. Clones were sequenced by immunoSEQ multiplex PCR, and TCRdb holds only the in-frame ones, with some missing. This repertoire shows roughly 110,000 clones, 77% found once; its top ten account for 3.5% to 5%. This clone occurred a few times. This TCR derives from a male donor in good health and CMV-seronegative. The sequenced sample was PBMCs.

The CDR3 DNA is TGTGCCAGCTCACCTCTAGCGGGAAACTACAATGAGCAGTTCTTC. Translated, it gives CASSPLAGNYNEQFF. V usage is TRBV18 and J usage is TRBJ2-1, with 9 bases aligning to TRBD2. CDR3 length: 15 amino acids. CDR1 and CDR2 (germline): KGHSH, LQKENI. The trim removed 3 bases at V and 3 bases at J, leaving 3 bases unmatched.